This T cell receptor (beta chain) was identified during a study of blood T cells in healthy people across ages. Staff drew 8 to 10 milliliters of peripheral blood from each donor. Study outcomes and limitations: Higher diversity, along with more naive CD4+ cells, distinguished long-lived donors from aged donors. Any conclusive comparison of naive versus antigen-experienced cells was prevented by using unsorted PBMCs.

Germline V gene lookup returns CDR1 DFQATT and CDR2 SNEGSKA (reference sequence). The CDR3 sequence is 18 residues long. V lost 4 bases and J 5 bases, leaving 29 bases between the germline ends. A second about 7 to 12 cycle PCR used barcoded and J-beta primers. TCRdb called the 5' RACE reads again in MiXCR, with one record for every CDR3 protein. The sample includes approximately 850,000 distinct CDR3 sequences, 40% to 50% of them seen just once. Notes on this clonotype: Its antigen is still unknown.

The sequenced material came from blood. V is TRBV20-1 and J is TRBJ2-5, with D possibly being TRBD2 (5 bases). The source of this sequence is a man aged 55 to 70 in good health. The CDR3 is CSANPDSIRDLKGETQYF. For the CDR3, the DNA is TGCAGTGCTAATCCCGACTCAATTCGGGATTTAAAAGGGGAGACCCAGTACTTC.